The 22 T cell receptor beta chains listed next were all sequenced from one sample in a study of neurological immune-mediated disorders. One entry per CDR3 protein results from TCRdb running MiXCR on the 5' RACE reads. This sample has 100,000 to 150,000 distinct CDR3 sequences, with approximately 3.2% found just once. Specimen: PBMCs. The receptor source for this set is a woman in her 30s with multiple sclerosis.

In regard to this clonotype: One junction end disagrees with the germline gene, perhaps due to a read error. The gene calls are TRBV7-2 and TRBJ1-5, with D perhaps matching TRBD1 (6 bases). The CDR3 totals 15 residues. Germline V gives CDR1 SGHTA, CDR2 FQGNSA. CDR3 region: CASSLYREDNKTQNF. In DNA, the CDR3 is TGTGCCAGCAGCTTATACAGGGAAGACAATAAGACCCAGAATTTT.

This clonotype was seen many times. The rearrangement uses TRBV7-2 and TRBJ1-2, with TRBD1 as a possible D gene (6 bases). With 5 bases removed from V and 8 bases from J, the gap between germline ends came to 15 bases. Germline lookup yields CDR1 SGHTA and CDR2 FQGNSA. The CDR3 extends over 13 amino acids. The DNA of the CDR3 is TGTGCCAGCAGCCATGGGGGCTTCTTGGGCTACACCTTC. It codes for CASSHGGFLGYTF.

This clonotype was recorded many times. The chain combines TRBV20-1 with TRBJ2-1, with D maybe TRBD2 (6 bases). V shed 1 base and J shed 3 bases, with 19 bases lying between them. This CDR3 spans 17 amino acids. Germline V gene sequence: CDR1 DFQATT, CDR2 SNEGSKA (reference sequence). CDR3 in amino acids: CSARGRGKIAYYNEQFF. The CDR3 region has the DNA TGCAGTGCTAGAGGTCGCGGGAAGATCGCCTACTACAATGAGCAGTTCTTC.

This clonotype has at least ten counts. The chain links TRBV15 to TRBJ1-2; D gene uncertain. CDR1 and CDR2 from the germline V gene are LNHNV and YYDKDF (reference sequence). This CDR3 has 15 residues. V dropped 0 bases and J dropped 6 bases, with 14 bases sitting between them. This CDR3 is CATSRDKVRENGYTF. The CDR3 bases are TGTGCCACCAGCAGAGATAAAGTGAGGGAGAATGGCTACACCTTC.

This clonotype was seen many times. This chain links TRBV29-1 with TRBJ2-2, with a tentative D call TRBD1 (6 bases). The CDR3 contains 13 residues. Trimming cost V 3 bases and J 7 bases, with 12 bases left between them. Germline lookup yields CDR1 SQVTM and CDR2 ANQGSEA. CDR3 amino acids: CSVDRGRDGELFF. CDR3 DNA sequence: TGCAGCGTTGACAGGGGTCGAGACGGGGAGCTGTTTTTT.

This clonotype was counted at least ten times. The chain recombines TRBV2 with TRBJ1-1; possible D gene TRBD1, 5 bases. Germline V CDR1 and CDR2: SNHLY, FYNNEI. Trimming took 5 bases from V and 10 from J, leaving 11 bases between them. The CDR3 length is 11 residues. The CDR3 loop reads CASSPGVAAFF. DNA for the CDR3: TGTGCCAGCAGTCCGGGGGTCGCAGCTTTCTTT.

This clonotype occurred many times. The rearrangement joins TRBV20-1 to TRBJ2-7; tentative D call: TRBD1 (5 bases). The CDR3 extends over 13 amino acids. With 1 base removed from V and 3 bases from J, the gap between germline ends came to 10 bases. Germline V CDR1 and CDR2: DFQATT, SNEGSKA (reference sequence). The CDR3 nucleotides are TGCAGTGCTAGAGGGGGCGAGGACTACGAGCAGTACTTC. This sequence encodes CSARGGEDYEQYF.

This clonotype was picked up many times. The rearrangement uses TRBV7-6 and TRBJ1-5; D unclear. The germline CDR1 and CDR2 sequences are SGHVS and FNYEAQ. V lost 5 bases and J 8 bases, leaving 19 bases between the germline ends. The CDR3 length is 15 residues. The CDR3: CASSPFPGSQEPQHF. Here the CDR3 DNA reads TGTGCCAGCAGCCCCTTCCCGGGCTCTCAGGAGCCCCAGCATTTT. Full variable domain (missing parts from reference TRBV7-6 and TRBJ1-5): GAGVSQSPRYKVTKRGQDVALRCDPISGHVSLYWYRQALGQGPEFLTYFNYEAQQDKSGLPNDRFSAERPEGSISTLTIQRTEQRDSAMYRCASSPFPGSQEPQHFGDGTRLSIL.

In its sample, this clonotype was seen many times. The chain employs TRBV24-1 and TRBJ2-2; possible D gene TRBD1, 6 bases. CDR1 is KGHDR, CDR2 SFDVKD, per germline. The CDR3 is 13 residues long. V lost 7 bases to trimming and J lost 3 bases, with 8 bases between them. The CDR3 DNA reads TGTGCCACCAGGGACAGTCACACCGGGGAGCTGTTTTTT. This codes for CATRDSHTGELFF.

In its sample, this clonotype was seen many times. CDR3 coding DNA: TGCAGTGCTAGAGGCCTAGCGGGGGGGCAAGAGACCCAGTACTTC. Its protein is CSARGLAGGQETQYF. The chain is built from TRBV20-1 and TRBJ2-5, with 12 bases aligning to TRBD2. This CDR3 comprises 15 residues. V lost 1 base and J lost 2; bases outside the gene matches: 2. Germline loops: CDR1 DFQATT, CDR2 SNEGSKA (reference sequence).

This clonotype came up many times. J is TRBJ2-1 and V is TRBV7-2; no firm D call. Germline V gene sequence: CDR1 SGHTA, CDR2 FQGNSA. The V gene lost 3 bases and the J gene lost 7 bases, with 10 bases spanning the gap. This CDR3 is built from 13 residues. The CDR3 loop is CASSFFIENEQFF. CDR3 sequence (DNA): TGTGCCAGCAGCTTTTTTATCGAGAATGAGCAGTTCTTC.

This clonotype was counted at least ten times. The chain couples TRBV20-1 to TRBJ1-2; the D is unclear. CDR1 is DFQATT, CDR2 SNEGSKA, per germline (reference sequence). Trimming shortened V by 2 bases and J by 4 bases, and 11 bases separated the two germline ends. The CDR3 runs to 13 residues. CDR3 sequence (DNA): TGCAGTGCTAGACGGACGGTGACCTATGGCTACACCTTC. Its translation: CSARRTVTYGYTF.

This clonotype was found many times. This rearrangement joins TRBV29-1 to TRBJ2-7, with 10 bases matching TRBD2. The CDR3 is 16 residues long. The trim removed 6 bases at V and 0 bases at J, leaving 11 bases unmatched. Germline CDR1 and CDR2: SQVTM and ANQGSEA. The CDR3 DNA reads as TGCAGCGTCACCCCGGGGCTAGCGGGGGACTCCTACGAGCAGTACTTC. Translated, it gives CSVTPGLAGDSYEQYF.

The chain joins TRBV4-2 to TRBJ1-5; D gene uncertain. Germline lookup yields CDR1 LGHNA and CDR2 YNFKEQ. CDR3 length: 17 amino acids. The V and J ends lost 2 bases and 2 bases respectively, with 16 bases between them. CDR3 bases: TGTGCCAGCAGCCAACAAGTAGGCCCCCCGGGCAATCAGCCCCAGCATTTT. This codes for CASSQQVGPPGNQPQHF.

Ten or more counts support this clonotype. The J gene is TRBJ2-3, the V gene TRBV12-3 or TRBV12-4; D remains unclear. The CDR3 runs 16 residues. V lost 0 bases to trimming and J lost 3 bases, with 13 bases between them. The CDR3 protein is CASSLAESRATDTQYF. CDR3 bases: TGTGCCAGCAGTTTAGCGGAATCTCGCGCGACAGATACGCAGTATTTT.

This clonotype was counted ten times or more. J is TRBJ2-3 and V is TRBV6-1; D call uncertain. Germline V lookup: CDR1 MNHNS, CDR2 SASEGT. The CDR3 extends over 12 amino acids. The V end was cut by 2 bases, the J end by 5 bases, with 5 bases between. The CDR3 DNA reads TGTGCCAGCAGTGAACTCGGAGATACGCAGTATTTT. This encodes CASSELGDTQYF.

Ten or more counts support this clonotype. V is TRBV20-1 and J is TRBJ2-1, with 13 bases lining up with TRBD2. The trim removed 6 bases at V and 4 bases at J, leaving 12 bases unmatched. This CDR3 spans 17 amino acids. Germline V lookup: CDR1 DFQATT, CDR2 SNEGSKA (reference sequence). The CDR3 DNA sequence: TGCAGTGCCCGCCGCGCGACTAGCGGGGGGCCTTACAATGAGCAGTTCTTC. Its translation: CSARRATSGGPYNEQFF.

This clonotype was detected many times. The CDR3, as DNA: TGCGCCAGCAGCCCCTCACAGGGAAGCTCTGAAGCTTTCTTT. Residues: CASSPSQGSSEAFF. The gene calls are TRBV5-1 and TRBJ1-1; maybe TRBD1 (6 bases). This CDR3 is 14 amino acids long. Germline CDR1 and CDR2: SGHRS and YFSETQ. V lost 4 bases, J lost 6 bases, and 16 bases lay in between.

This clonotype showed up many times. This chain joins TRBV6-5 and TRBJ1-6, with D possibly matching TRBD1 (5 bases). This CDR3 comprises 14 residues. The V end lost 2 bases, the J end lost 4 bases, and 6 bases lay between the germline ends. From germline, CDR1 is MNHEY and CDR2 SVGAGI. In DNA form, the CDR3 reads TGTGCCAGCAGTTACGGGACGTATAATTCACCCCTCCACTTT. Residues: CASSYGTYNSPLHF.

In its sample, this clonotype was seen many times. The V gene is TRBV20-1, the J gene TRBJ2-7; 7 bases are a match to TRBD2. The CDR3 has 14 residues. The V gene's germline CDR1 is DFQATT and CDR2 SNEGSKA (reference sequence). V dropped 3 bases and J dropped 2; count of bases not matched to a gene: 7. The CDR3 reads CSARALAVAYEQYF. Here the CDR3 DNA reads TGCAGTGCTAGGGCTCTAGCGGTAGCCTACGAGCAGTACTTC.

There are many counts of this clonotype. The rearrangement uses TRBV5-5 and TRBJ2-7, with 8 bases aligning to TRBD1. The CDR3 has 15 amino acids. Germline V gene lookup returns CDR1 SGHKS and CDR2 YYEKEE (reference sequence). The V and J ends lost 4 bases and 6 bases, in that order; junction bases with no gene match: 12. CDR3: CASSAPGQALIEQYF. The CDR3 region has the DNA TGTGCCAGCAGCGCACCGGGACAGGCCCTCATCGAGCAGTACTTC.

Many counts were recorded for this clonotype. The V gene is TRBV6-2 or TRBV6-3, the J gene TRBJ1-5; D is ambiguous. V was clipped by 5 bases and J by 7 bases, with 15 bases between them. Germline-derived CDR1 and CDR2 are MNHEY and SVGEGT. This CDR3 comprises 14 residues. The CDR3 nucleotides are TGTGCCAGCAGTAACAAGGTCGGAGGACAGCCCCAGCATTTT. Encoded protein: CASSNKVGGQPQHF.